Below, 9 T cell receptor beta chains from the same sample are listed, as sequenced in a study of cytomegalovirus exposure and HLA in healthy donors. 60 Vbeta and 13 Jbeta primers were used in PCR. Sequenced by immunoSEQ multiplex PCR; TCRdb stores in-frame clones only, minus some. The sample yields 150,000 to 200,000 clones, about 76% seen once. Sequenced: PBMCs. The source is a male donor in good health and CMV-seropositive.

This chain uses TRBV6-4 with TRBJ2-3; TRBD2 aligns across 9 bases. The CDR3 contains 16 residues. CDR1 and CDR2 (germline): MRHNA, SNTAGT. V was clipped by 0 bases and J by 1 base; unmatched bases: 2. The CDR3 is CASSDSASGGTDTQYF. Here the CDR3 DNA reads TGTGCCAGCAGTGACTCGGCTAGCGGGGGCACAGATACGCAGTATTTT.

This clone was seen more than once but under ten times. The chain has TRBV5-6 and TRBJ1-1; TRBD1 might be the D (6 bases). CDR3 length: 13 amino acids. Trimming left V 5 bases short and J 5 bases short, with 13 bases between. Germline loops: CDR1 SGHDT, CDR2 YYEEEE. CDR3 nucleotide sequence: TGTGCCAGCAGTTTGACAGGTACTACTGAAGCTTTCTTT. Its protein product is CASSLTGTTEAFF. Together with reference TRBV5-6 and TRBJ1-1, the CDR3 gives the full variable domain: DAGVTQSPTHLIKTRGQQVTLRCSPKSGHDTVSWYQQALGQGPQFIFQYYEEEERQRGNFPDRFSGHQFPNYSSELNVNALLLGDSALYLCASSLTGTTEAFFGQGTRLTVV.

The chain couples TRBV4-1 to TRBJ1-2; perhaps TRBD1 as D (5 bases). Germline CDR1 is MGHRA and CDR2 is YSYEKL. V was pared by 0 bases and J by 4 bases, with 12 bases between. The CDR3 is made up of 15 amino acids. CDR3 residues: CASSQEGQGGYGYTF. The DNA for the CDR3 is TGCGCCAGCAGCCAAGAAGGGCAGGGTGGCTATGGCTACACCTTC.

This clone was observed once. This sequence joins TRBV27 and TRBJ2-7; TRBD1 aligns across 7 bases. The CDR3 has 12 residues. Germline CDR1 and CDR2: MNHEY and SMNVEV (reference sequence). V dropped 5 bases and J dropped 7; count of bases not matched to a gene: 5. DNA for the CDR3: TGTGCCAGCAGTCGACAGGGTTTGGAGCAGTACTTC. This encodes CASSRQGLEQYF.

This clone was seen a handful of times. The chain is built from TRBV2 and TRBJ2-2, with D perhaps matching TRBD1 (5 bases). The CDR3 runs 15 residues. CDR1 SNHLY and CDR2 FYNNEI come from the germline V gene. V lost 5 bases to trimming and J lost 4 bases, with 14 bases between them. In nucleotides, the CDR3 is TGTGCCAGCAGTTTTAACTGGGGCTCCACCGGGGAGCTGTTTTTT. Amino acid sequence: CASSFNWGSTGELFF.

This clone was picked up one time. V gene TRBV29-1 combines with J gene TRBJ1-4; TRBD1 agrees at 12 bases. J lost 3 bases, V lost 6 bases, and 5 bases had no gene match. CDR1 is SQVTM and CDR2 is ANQGSEA in the germline V gene. The CDR3 sequence is 15 residues long. Written as DNA, the CDR3 is TGCAGCGTCGGGGACAGGGGGCGGCCTAATGAAAAACTGTTTTTT. It yields the protein CSVGDRGRPNEKLFF.

This sequence joins TRBV5-1 and TRBJ1-1, with D perhaps TRBD1 (5 bases). Per the germline V gene, CDR1 is SGHRS and CDR2 is YFSETQ. The CDR3 is 16 amino acids. Deletions cut 2 bases from V and 4 bases from J, with 18 bases between. The CDR3 spells CASSLSVYPGGTEAFF. The CDR3 DNA follows: TGCGCCAGCAGCTTATCCGTATACCCGGGGGGCACTGAAGCTTTCTTT.

The J gene is TRBJ1-1, the V gene TRBV7-6, with no clear D. The CDR3 runs 13 residues. CDR1 is SGHVS, CDR2 FNYEAQ, per germline. Trimming shortened V by 5 bases and J by 8 bases, and 15 bases separated the two germline ends. DNA of the CDR3: TGTGCCAGCAGCCGAACGATGGGAGGGGAAGCTTTCTTT. It is translated as CASSRTMGGEAFF.

The V call is TRBV7-3, the J call TRBJ2-5; TRBD2 aligns across 7 bases. With 5 bases clipped from V and 1 base from J, the junction kept 4 bases outside the gene matches. Looked up from germline, CDR1 is SGHTA and CDR2 is FQGTGA. The CDR3 has 14 amino acids. The CDR3 sequence is CASSPAGFQETQYF. CDR3 coding DNA: TGTGCCAGCAGCCCAGCGGGGTTCCAAGAGACCCAGTACTTC.